The T cell receptor (beta chain) described here comes from a study of blood T cell repertoires in COVID-19. At the level of the study: T cells, B-cell-depleted T cells, or PBMCs supplied cDNA or gDNA.

Per the original methods: Scientists estimated how many nucleated cells there were by amplifying reference gene primers. This table comes from immunoSEQ multiplex PCR, and its TCRdb copy is limited to in-frame clones, with some not included. Clone size and V and J calls were adopted from that table, with D and trimming inferred from the DNA. The table includes 250,000 to 300,000 clones, nearly 90% detected once. The CDR3 runs to 13 residues. Germline CDR1 is SEHNR and CDR2 is FQNEAQ (reference sequence). Trimming took 1 base from V and 2 from J, leaving 4 bases between them. The chain uses TRBV7-9 and TRBJ2-3, with D unclear. The sequenced sample consisted of PBMCs or T cells enriched from blood (not recorded which). This sequence was found in a woman aged 60-75 years who had recovered from COVID-19. The CDR3 DNA follows: TGTGCCAGCAGCTTAGTATCCACAGATACGCAGTATTTT. Encoded protein: CASSLVSTDTQYF.